This T cell receptor (beta chain) derives from a study of cytomegalovirus exposure and HLA in healthy donors. PCR primers comprised 60 Vbeta and 13 Jbeta primers. TCRdb's copy holds only in-frame clones and misses some; the assay was immunoSEQ multiplex PCR. The sample has a few hundred thousand clones, 84% seen once. As for this clone: What it recognizes is unknown.

Findings and limits, study-wide: Researchers catalogued approximately 160 TCR beta chains as cytomegalovirus-associated.

The CDR3 consists of 15 residues. V lost 0 bases and J 0 bases, leaving 8 bases between the germline ends. The V gene's germline CDR1 is SGDLS and CDR2 YYNGEE. The sequence came from a woman in her 40s in good health and CMV-seropositive. Sample: PBMCs. The chain links TRBV9 to TRBJ2-3; D remains ambiguous. The CDR3 region is CASSVAYISTDTQYF. CDR3 DNA sequence: TGTGCCAGCAGCGTAGCGTACATTAGCACAGATACGCAGTATTTT.